Here is one TCR beta chain with its context. The data belong to a study of blood T cell repertoires in COVID-19. Study-wide background: Samples of COVID-19 (acute and convalescent) were obtained from the United States, Italy and Spain. T cells, B-cell-depleted T cells, or PBMCs provided the cDNA or gDNA that served as material.

Per the original methods: Reference gene primer amplification in the assay estimated nucleated cell counts. The repertoire was sequenced with immunoSEQ multiplex PCR; TCRdb's copy has only in-frame clones and lacks some. The V and J calls and the clone size are those of that table, but D and trimming were determined from the DNA. The sample lists about 200,000 clones, 70% to 80% occurring once. Those enrolled in Seattle joined during active infection and were followed longitudinally afterward. The CDR3 length is 11 residues. Germline lookup yields CDR1 MNHEY and CDR2 SVGAGI. The V end lost 5 bases, the J end lost 10 bases, and 9 bases lay between the germline ends.

The sequence was obtained from a woman aged 40 to 55 with COVID-19, enrolled during active disease. The chain couples TRBV6-5 to TRBJ2-1, with D possibly TRBD2 on 6 matching bases. The specimen was peripheral blood. CDR3 protein: CASSQGLEQFF. In nucleotides, the CDR3 is TGTGCCAGCAGTCAGGGACTCGAGCAGTTCTTC.